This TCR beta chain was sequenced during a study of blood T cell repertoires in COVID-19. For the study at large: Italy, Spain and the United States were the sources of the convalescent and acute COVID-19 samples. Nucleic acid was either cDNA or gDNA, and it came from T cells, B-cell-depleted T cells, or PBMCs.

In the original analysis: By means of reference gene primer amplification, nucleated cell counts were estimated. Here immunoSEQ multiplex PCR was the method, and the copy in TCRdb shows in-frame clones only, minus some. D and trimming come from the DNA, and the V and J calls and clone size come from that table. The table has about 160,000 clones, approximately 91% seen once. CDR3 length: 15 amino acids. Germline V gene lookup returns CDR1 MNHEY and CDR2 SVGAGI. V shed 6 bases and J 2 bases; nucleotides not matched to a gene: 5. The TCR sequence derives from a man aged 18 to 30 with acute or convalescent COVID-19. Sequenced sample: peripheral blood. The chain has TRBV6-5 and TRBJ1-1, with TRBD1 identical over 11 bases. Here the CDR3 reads CASRGQGDANTEAFF. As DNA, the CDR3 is TGTGCCAGCAGGGGACAGGGGGACGCAAACACTGAAGCTTTCTTT.